This TCR beta chain was documented in a study of blood T cell repertoires in COVID-19. Measured with immunoSEQ multiplex PCR; TCRdb has only the in-frame clones, and not every one. The sample has fewer than 150,000 clones, approximately 80% seen once. This CDR3 has 15 amino acids. Germline CDR1 SGHRS, CDR2 YFSETQ. V gave up 5 bases and J gave up 3 bases, with 17 bases separating them. J is TRBJ1-1 and V is TRBV5-1, with D possibly TRBD1 on 5 matching bases. This receptor was taken from a woman in her forties or fifties with acute or convalescent COVID-19. Sequencing was performed on peripheral blood. The DNA for the CDR3 is TGCGCCAGCAGTCCGGGCTCGGGGACTGACACTGAAGCTTTCTTT. Its protein product is CASSPGSGTDTEAFF.